Listed here is a single T cell receptor beta chain. As originally analysed: Reference gene primers were amplified, and this amplification served to estimate nucleated cell counts. Method: immunoSEQ multiplex PCR; TCRdb's copy keeps in-frame clones and lacks some. D and trimming were read from the DNA, whereas the V and J calls and clone size are those reported in that table. The sample shows under 95,000 clones, about 83% of them seen only once. The data belong to a study of blood T cell repertoires in COVID-19. Study-wide context: Whether acute or convalescent, the COVID-19 samples came from the United States, Italy and Spain. In each case, the material was cDNA or gDNA derived from T cells, B-cell-depleted T cells, or PBMCs.

Germline V gene lookup returns CDR1 SGHTA and CDR2 FQGNSA. The CDR3 sequence is 12 residues long. Trimming removed 2 bases at V and 7 bases at J, with 6 bases between. The specimen sequenced was peripheral blood. This chain connects TRBV7-2 to TRBJ2-1; the D gene is possibly TRBD2 (5 bases). The clonotype was recovered from a man in his 60s with acute or convalescent COVID-19. CDR3 nucleotide sequence: TGTGCCAGCAGCTTATGGAGGAATGAGCAGTTCTTC. Its translation: CASSLWRNEQFF.